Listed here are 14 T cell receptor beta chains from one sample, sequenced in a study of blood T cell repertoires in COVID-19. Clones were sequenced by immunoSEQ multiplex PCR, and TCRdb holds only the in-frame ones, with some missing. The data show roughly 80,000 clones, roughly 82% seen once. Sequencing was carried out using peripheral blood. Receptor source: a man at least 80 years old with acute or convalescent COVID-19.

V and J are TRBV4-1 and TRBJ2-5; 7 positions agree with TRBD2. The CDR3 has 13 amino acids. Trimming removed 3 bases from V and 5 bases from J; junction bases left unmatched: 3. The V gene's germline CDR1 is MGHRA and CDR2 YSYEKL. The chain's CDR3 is CASSQVSGETQYF. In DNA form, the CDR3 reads TGCGCCAGCAGCCAGGTTAGCGGGGAGACCCAGTACTTC.

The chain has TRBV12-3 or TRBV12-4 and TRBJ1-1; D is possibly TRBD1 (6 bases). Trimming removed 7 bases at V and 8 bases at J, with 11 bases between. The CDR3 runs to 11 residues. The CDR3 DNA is TGTGCCAGCAACAGGGCGGTGGAAGCTTTCTTT. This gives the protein CASNRAVEAFF.

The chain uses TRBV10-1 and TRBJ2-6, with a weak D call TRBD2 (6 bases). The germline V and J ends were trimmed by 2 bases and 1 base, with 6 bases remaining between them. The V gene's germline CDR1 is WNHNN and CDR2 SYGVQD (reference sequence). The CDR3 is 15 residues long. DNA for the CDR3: TGCGCCAGCAGTGAGGGGGGGTCTGGGGCCAACGTCCTGACTTTC. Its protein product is CASSEGGSGANVLTF.

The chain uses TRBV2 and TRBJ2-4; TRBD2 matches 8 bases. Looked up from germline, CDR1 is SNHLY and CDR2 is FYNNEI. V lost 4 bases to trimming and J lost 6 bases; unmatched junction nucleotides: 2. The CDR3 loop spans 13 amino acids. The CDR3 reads CASSGLAGNIQYF. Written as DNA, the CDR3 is TGTGCCAGCAGTGGGCTAGCGGGAAACATTCAGTACTTC.

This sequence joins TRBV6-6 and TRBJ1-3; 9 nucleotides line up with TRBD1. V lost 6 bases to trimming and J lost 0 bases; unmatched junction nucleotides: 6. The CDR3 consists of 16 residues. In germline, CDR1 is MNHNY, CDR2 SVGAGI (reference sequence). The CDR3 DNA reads TGTGCCAGCAGCCCCAAGGGACAGGGCTCTGGAAACACCATATATTTT. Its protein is CASSPKGQGSGNTIYF.

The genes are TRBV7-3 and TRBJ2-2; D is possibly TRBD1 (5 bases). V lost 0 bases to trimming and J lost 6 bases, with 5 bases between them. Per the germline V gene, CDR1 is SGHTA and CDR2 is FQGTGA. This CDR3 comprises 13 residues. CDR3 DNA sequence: TGTGCCAGCAGCTTAACGGGGCCCGGGGAGCTGTTTTTT. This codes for CASSLTGPGELFF.

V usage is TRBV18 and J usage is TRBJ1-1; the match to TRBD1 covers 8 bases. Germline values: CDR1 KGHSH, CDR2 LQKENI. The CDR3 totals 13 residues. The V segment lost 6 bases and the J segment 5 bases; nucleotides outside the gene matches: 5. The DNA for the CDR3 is TGTGCCAGCTCGCTTCAGGGGGCTACTGAAGCTTTCTTT. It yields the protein CASSLQGATEAFF.

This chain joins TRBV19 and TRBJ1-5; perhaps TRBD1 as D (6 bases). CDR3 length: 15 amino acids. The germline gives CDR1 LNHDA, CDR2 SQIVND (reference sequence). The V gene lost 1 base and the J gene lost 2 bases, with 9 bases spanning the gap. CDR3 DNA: TGTGCCAGTAGTATAGGAGGGGGGGGCAATCAGCCCCAGCATTTT. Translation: CASSIGGGGNQPQHF.

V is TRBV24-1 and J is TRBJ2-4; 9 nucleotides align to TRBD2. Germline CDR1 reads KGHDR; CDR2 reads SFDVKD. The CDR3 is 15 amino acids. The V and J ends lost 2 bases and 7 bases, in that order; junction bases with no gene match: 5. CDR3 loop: CATSDSRGGANIQYF. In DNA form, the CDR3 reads TGTGCCACCAGTGATTCGCGGGGGGGCGCGAACATTCAGTACTTC.

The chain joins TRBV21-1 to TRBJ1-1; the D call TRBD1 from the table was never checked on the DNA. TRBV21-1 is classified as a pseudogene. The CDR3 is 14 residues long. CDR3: CASSKSRVNTEAFF. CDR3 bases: TGTGCCAGCAGCAAAAGCAGGGTGAACACTGAAGCTTTCTTT.

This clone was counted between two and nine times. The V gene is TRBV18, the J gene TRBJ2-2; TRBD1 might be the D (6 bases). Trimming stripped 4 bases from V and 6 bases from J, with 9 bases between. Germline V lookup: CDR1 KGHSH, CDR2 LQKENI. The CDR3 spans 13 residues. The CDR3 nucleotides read TGTGCCAGCTCACTACAGGGTGCCGGGGAGCTGTTTTTT. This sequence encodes CASSLQGAGELFF.

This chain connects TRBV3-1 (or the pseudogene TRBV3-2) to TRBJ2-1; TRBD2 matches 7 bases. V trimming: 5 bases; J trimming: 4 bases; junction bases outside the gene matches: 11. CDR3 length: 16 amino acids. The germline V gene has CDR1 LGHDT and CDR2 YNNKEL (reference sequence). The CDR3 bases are TGTGCCAGCAGCTACCGGGGGAGCGGGGCTTACAATGAGCAGTTCTTC. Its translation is CASSYRGSGAYNEQFF.

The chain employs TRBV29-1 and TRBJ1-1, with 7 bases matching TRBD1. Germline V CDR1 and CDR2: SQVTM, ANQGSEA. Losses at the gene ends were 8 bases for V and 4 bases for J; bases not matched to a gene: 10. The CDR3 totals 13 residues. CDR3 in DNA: TGCAGCATATCGGGACAGCCAGGCACTGAAGCTTTCTTT. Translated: CSISGQPGTEAFF. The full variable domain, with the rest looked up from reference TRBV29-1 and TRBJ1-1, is SAVISQKPSRDICQRGTSLTIQCQVDSQVTMMFWYRQQPGQSLTLIATANQGSEATYESGFVIDKFPISRPNLTFSTLTVSNMSPEDSSIYLCSISGQPGTEAFFGQGTRLTVV.

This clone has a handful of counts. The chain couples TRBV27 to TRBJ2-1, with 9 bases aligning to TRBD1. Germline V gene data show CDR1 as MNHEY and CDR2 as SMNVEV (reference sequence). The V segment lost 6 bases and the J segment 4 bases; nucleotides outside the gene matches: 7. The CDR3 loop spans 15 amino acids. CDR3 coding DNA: TGTGCCAGCAGACAGGACAGGGGTTCTTACAATGAGCAGTTCTTC. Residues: CASRQDRGSYNEQFF.